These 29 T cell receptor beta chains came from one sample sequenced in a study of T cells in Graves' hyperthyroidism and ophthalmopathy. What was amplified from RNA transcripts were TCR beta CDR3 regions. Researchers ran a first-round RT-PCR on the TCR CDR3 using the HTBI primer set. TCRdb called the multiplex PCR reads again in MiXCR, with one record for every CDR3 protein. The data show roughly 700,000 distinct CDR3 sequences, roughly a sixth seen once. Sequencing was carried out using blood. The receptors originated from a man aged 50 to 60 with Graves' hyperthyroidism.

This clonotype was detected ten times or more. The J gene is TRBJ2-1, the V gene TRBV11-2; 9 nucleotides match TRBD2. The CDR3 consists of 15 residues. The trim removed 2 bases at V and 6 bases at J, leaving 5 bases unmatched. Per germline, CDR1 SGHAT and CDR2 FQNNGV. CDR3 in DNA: TGTGCCAGCAGCTTATGGACTAGCGAAGGCAATGAGCAGTTCTTC. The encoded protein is CASSLWTSEGNEQFF.

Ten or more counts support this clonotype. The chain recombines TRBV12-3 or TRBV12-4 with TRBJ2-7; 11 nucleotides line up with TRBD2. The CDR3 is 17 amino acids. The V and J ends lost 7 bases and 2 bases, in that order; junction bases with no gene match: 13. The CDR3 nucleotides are TGTGCCAGCACTTCGGCTAGCGGGAGGACCGAGGCCTACGAGCAGTACTTC. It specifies CASTSASGRTEAYEQYF.

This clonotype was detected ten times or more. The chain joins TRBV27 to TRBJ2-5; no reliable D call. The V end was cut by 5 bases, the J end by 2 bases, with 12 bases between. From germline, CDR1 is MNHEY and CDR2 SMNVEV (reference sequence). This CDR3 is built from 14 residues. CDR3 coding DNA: TGTGCCAGCAGTCCGGCCGAAGCACAAGAGACCCAGTACTTC. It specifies CASSPAEAQETQYF.

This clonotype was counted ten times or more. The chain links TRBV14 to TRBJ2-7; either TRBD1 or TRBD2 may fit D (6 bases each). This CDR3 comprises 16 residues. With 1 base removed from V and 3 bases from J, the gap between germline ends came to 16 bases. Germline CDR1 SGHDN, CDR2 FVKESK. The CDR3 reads CASSQGPPGAGYEQYF. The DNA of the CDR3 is TGTGCCAGCAGCCAAGGTCCCCCGGGGGCGGGCTACGAGCAGTACTTC.

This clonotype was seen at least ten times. DNA of the CDR3: TGTGCCTGGAGTGAACTGGGGACAGGGTCGGGGAATGAGCAGTTCTTC. Its protein product is CAWSELGTGSGNEQFF. The V gene is TRBV30, the J gene TRBJ2-1; 9 bases agree with TRBD1. Germline CDR1 and CDR2: GTSNPN and SVGIG (reference sequence). CDR3 size: 16 residues. The J segment lost 7 bases and the V segment lost 1 base, leaving 11 bases of the junction unmatched.

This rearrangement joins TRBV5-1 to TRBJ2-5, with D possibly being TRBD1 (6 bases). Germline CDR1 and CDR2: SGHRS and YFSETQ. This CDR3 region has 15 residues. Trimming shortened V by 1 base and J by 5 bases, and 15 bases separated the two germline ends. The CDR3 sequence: CASSLPLDRGETQYF. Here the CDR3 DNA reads TGCGCCAGCAGCTTGCCCCTGGACAGAGGGGAGACCCAGTACTTC.

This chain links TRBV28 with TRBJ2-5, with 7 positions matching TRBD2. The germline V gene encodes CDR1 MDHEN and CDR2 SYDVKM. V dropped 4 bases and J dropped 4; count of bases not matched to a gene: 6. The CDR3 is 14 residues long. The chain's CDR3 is CASSSSSGGETQYF. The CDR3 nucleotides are TGTGCCAGCAGTTCCTCTAGCGGCGGAGAGACCCAGTACTTC.

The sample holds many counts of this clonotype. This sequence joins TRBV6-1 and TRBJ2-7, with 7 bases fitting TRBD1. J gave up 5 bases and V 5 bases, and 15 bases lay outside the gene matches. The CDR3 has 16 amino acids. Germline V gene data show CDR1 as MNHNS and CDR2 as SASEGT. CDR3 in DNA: TGTGCCAGCAGTAGATCCGGGACAGCCTCCCCCAACGAGCAGTACTTC. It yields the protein CASSRSGTASPNEQYF.

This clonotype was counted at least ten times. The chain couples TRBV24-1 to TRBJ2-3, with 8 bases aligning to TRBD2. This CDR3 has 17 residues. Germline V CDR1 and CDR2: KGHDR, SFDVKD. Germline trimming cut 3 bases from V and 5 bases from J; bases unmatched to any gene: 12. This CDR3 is CATSDNRAGAVGDTQYF. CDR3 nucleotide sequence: TGTGCCACCAGTGATAATCGAGCGGGAGCTGTCGGAGATACGCAGTATTTT.

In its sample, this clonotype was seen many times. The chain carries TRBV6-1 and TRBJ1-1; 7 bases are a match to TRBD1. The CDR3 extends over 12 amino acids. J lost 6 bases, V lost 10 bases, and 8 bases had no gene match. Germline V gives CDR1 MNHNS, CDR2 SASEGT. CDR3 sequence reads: CATTEGAAEAFF. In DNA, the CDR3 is TGTGCCACCACGGAGGGGGCGGCTGAAGCTTTCTTT.

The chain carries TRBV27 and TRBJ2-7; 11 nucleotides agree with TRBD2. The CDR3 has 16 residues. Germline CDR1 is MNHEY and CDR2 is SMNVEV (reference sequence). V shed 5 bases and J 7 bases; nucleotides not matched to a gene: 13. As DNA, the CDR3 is TGTGCCAGCAGTGTTTTACTAGCGGGAGAATTCAGGGAGCAGTACTTC. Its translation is CASSVLLAGEFREQYF.

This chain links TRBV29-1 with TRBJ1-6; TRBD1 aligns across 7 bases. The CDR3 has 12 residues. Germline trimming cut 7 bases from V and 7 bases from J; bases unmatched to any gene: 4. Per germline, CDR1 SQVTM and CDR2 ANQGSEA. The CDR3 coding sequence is TGCAGCGCGGGACAGCCGAATTCACCCCTCCACTTT. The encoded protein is CSAGQPNSPLHF.

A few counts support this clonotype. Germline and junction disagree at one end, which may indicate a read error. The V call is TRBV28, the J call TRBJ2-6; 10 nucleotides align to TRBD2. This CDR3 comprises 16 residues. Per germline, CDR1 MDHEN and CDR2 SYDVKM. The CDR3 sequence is CASTSGALAGANALTF. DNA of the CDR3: TGTGCCAGTACTAGCGGGGCCCTAGCCGGGGCCAACGCCCTGACTTTC.

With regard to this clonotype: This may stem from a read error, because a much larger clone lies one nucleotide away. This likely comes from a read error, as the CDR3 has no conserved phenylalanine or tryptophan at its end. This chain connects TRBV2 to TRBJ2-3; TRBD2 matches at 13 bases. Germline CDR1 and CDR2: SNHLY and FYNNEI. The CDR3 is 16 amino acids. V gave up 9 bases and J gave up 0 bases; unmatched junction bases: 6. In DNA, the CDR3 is TGTGCCAGTATACGACTAGCGGGAGGTAGCACAGATACGCAGTATCTT. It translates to CASIRLAGGSTDTQYL.

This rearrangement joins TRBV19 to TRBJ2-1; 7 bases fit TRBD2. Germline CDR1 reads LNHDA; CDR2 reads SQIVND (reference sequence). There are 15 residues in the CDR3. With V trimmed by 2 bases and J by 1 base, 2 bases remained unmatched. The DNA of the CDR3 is TGTGCCAGTAGTATACTTAGCGGGTCCTACAATGAGCAGTTCTTC. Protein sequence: CASSILSGSYNEQFF.

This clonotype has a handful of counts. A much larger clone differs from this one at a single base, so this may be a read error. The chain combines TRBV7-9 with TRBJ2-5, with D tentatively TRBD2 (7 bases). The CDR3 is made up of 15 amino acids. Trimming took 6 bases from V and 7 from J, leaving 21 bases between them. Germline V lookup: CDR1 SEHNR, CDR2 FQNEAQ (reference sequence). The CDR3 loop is CASRPHRDAGVTQYF. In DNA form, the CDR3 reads TGTGCCAGCAGACCCCACAGGGACGCGGGGGTGACCCAGTACTTC.

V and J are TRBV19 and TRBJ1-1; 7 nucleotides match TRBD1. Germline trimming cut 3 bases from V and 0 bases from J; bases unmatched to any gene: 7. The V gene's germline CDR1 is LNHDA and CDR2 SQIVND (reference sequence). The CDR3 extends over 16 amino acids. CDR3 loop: CASSIGDSRLNTEAFF. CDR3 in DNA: TGTGCCAGTAGTATTGGGGACAGCCGTTTGAACACTGAAGCTTTCTTT.

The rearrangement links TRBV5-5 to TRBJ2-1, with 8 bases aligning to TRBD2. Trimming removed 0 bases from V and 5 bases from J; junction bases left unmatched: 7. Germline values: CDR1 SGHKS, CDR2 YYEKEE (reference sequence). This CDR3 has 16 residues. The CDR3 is CASSLEGSGIHNEQFF. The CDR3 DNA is TGTGCCAGCAGCTTGGAGGGTAGCGGGATACACAATGAGCAGTTCTTC.

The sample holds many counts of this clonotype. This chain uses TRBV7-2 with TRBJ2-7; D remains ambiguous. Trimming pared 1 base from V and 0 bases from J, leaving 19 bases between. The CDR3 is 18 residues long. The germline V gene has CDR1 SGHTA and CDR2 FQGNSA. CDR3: CASSLVGGGVASSYEQYF. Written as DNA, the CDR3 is TGTGCCAGCAGCTTAGTAGGTGGTGGGGTAGCTTCCTCCTACGAGCAGTACTTC.

The CDR3 coding sequence is TGTGCCAGCAGCCAGGAAACAGGGGCGCACGAGCAGTACTTC. Protein product: CASSQETGAHEQYF. The rearrangement links TRBV11-1 to TRBJ2-7; 7 bases line up with TRBD1. The CDR3 totals 14 residues. Germline loops: CDR1 SGHAT, CDR2 FQDESV (reference sequence). The junction had 9 bases not matched to a gene; V was cut back by 5 bases and J by 5 bases.

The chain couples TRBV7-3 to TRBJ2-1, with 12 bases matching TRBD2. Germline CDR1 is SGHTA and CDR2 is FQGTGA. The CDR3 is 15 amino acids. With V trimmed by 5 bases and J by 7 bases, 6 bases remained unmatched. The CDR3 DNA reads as TGTGCCAGCAGCCTAGCGGGAGGGTCGGGGAATGAGCAGTTCTTC. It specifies CASSLAGGSGNEQFF.

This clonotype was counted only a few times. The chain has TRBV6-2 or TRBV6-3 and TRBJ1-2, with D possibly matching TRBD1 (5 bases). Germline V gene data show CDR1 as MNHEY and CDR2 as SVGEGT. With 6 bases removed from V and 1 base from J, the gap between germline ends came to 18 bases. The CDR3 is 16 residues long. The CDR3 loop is CASSKNRDSLNYGYTF. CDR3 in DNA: TGTGCCAGCAGCAAAAACCGGGACTCACTTAACTATGGCTACACCTTC.

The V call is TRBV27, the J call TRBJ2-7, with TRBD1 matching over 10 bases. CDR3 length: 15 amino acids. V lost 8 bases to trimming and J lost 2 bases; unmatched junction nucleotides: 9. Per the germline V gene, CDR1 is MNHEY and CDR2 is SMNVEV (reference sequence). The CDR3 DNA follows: TGTGCCAGCCGCCTAGGACAGGGGGGGCCCTACGAGCAGTACTTC. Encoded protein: CASRLGQGGPYEQYF.

This CDR3 reads CAWRLGAGTYNEQFF. DNA for the CDR3: TGTGCCTGGAGGTTAGGAGCGGGAACCTACAATGAGCAGTTCTTC. This rearrangement joins TRBV30 to TRBJ2-1; 7 bases are a match to TRBD2. This CDR3 has 15 amino acids. The trim removed 3 bases at V and 2 bases at J, leaving 7 bases unmatched. CDR1 is GTSNPN and CDR2 is SVGIG in the germline V gene (reference sequence). The full variable domain, completed using reference TRBV30 and TRBJ2-1, is SQTIHQWPATLVQPVGSPLSLECTVEGTSNPNLYWYRQAAGRGLQLLFYSVGIGQISSEVPQNLSASRPQDRQFILSSKKLLLSDSGFYLCAWRLGAGTYNEQFFGPGTRLTVL.

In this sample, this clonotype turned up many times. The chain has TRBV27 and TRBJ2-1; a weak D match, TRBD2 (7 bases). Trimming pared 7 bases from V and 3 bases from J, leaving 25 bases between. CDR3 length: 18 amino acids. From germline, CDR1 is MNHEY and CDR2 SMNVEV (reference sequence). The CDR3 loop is CASTPRGGDGLGYNEQFF. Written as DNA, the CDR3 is TGTGCCAGCACACCTAGGGGGGGAGACGGTTTGGGCTACAATGAGCAGTTCTTC.

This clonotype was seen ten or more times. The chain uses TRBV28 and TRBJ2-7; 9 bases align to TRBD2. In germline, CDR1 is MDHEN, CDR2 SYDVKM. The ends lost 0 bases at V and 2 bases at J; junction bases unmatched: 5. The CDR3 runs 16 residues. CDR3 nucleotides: TGTGCCAGCAGTTTATGGGTAGCGGGAGACACCTACGAGCAGTACTTC. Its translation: CASSLWVAGDTYEQYF.

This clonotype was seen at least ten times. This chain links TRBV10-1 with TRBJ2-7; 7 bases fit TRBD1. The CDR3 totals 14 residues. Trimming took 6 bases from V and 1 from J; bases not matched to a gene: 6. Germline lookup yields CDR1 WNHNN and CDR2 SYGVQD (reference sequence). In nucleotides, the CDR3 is TGCGCCAGCAGCGACAGGGTAGAGTCCTACGAGCAGTACTTC. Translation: CASSDRVESYEQYF.

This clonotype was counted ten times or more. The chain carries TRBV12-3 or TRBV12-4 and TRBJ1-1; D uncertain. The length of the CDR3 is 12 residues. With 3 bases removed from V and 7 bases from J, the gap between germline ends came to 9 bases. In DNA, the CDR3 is TGTGCCAGCAGTTTCGTCACTTATGAAGCTTTCTTT. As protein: CASSFVTYEAFF.

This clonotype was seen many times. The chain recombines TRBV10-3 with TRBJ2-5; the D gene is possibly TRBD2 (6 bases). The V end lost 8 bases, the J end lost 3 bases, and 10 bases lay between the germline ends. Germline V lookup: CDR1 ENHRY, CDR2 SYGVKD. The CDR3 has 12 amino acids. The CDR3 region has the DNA TGTGCCATCCGGGACTCAGAAGAGACCCAGTACTTC. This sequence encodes CAIRDSEETQYF.